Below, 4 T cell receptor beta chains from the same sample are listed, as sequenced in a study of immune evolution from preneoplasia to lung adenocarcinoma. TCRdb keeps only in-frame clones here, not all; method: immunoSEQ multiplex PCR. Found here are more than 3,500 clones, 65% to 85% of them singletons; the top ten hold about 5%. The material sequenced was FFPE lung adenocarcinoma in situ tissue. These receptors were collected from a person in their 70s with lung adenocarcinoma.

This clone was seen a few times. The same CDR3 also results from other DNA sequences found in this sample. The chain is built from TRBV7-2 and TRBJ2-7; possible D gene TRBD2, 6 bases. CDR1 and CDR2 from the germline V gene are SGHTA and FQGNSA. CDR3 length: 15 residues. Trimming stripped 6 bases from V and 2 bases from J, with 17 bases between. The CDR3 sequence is CASSLGGDLTYEQYF. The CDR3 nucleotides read TGTGCCAGCAGTCTAGGAGGGGACTTAACCTACGAGCAGTACTTC.

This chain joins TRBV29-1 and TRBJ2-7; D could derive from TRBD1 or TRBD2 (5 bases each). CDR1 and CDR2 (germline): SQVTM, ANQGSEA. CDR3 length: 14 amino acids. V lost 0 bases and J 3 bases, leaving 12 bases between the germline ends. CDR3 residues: CSVEDASGSYEQYF. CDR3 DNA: TGCAGCGTTGAAGATGCCTCAGGGAGCTACGAGCAGTACTTC.

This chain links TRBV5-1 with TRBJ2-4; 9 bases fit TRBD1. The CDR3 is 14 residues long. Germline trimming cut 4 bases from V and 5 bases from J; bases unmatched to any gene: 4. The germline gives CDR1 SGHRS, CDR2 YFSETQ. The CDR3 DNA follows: TGCGCCAGCAGCGAACAGGGGGCGGAAAACATTCAGTACTTC. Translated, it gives CASSEQGAENIQYF.

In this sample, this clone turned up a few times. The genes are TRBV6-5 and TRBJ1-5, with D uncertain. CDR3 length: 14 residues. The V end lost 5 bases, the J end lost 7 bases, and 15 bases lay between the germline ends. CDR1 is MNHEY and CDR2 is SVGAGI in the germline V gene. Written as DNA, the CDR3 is TGTGCCAGCAGTCATGACGGGAGAGACCAGCCCCAGCATTTT. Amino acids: CASSHDGRDQPQHF.